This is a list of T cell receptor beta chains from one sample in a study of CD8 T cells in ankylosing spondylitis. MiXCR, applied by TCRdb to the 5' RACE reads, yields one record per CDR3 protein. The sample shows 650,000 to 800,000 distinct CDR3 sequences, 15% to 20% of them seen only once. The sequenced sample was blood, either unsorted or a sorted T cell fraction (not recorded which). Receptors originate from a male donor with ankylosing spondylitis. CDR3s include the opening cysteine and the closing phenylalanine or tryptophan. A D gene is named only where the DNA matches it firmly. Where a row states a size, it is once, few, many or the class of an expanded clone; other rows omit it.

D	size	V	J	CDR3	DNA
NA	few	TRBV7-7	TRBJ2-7	CASSVSERGDEQYF	TGTGCCAGCAGCGTGTCGGAAAGGGGCGACGAGCAGTACTTC
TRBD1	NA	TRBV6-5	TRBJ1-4	CASSYSRDRGEKLFF	TGTGCCAGCAGTTACTCTCGGGACAGGGGGGAAAAACTGTTTTTT
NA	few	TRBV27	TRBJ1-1	CASGLFGTANTEAFF	TGTGCCAGCGGATTATTCGGGACGGCGAACACTGAAGCTTTCTTT
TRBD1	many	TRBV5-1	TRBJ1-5	CASSLEGQGNQPQHF	TGCGCCAGCAGCTTGGAGGGACAGGGGAATCAGCCCCAGCATTTT
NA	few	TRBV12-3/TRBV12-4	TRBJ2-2	CASTPGSSNTGELFF	TGTGCCAGCACCCCCGGGAGTTCGAACACCGGGGAGCTGTTTTTT
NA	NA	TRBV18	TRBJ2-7	CASSADQISYEQYF	TGTGCCAGCTCCGCGGACCAAATCTCCTACGAGCAGTACTTC
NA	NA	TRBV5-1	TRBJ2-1	CASSLISPGGDEQFF	TGCGCCAGCAGCTTGATTTCGCCCGGGGGTGATGAGCAGTTCTTC
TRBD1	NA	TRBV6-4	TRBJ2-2	CASSADRETGELFF	TGTGCCAGCAGTGCGGACAGGGAGACCGGGGAGCTGTTTTTT
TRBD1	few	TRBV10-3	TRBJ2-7	CAIRETGGHEQYF	TGTGCCATCAGAGAGACAGGGGGCCACGAGCAGTACTTC
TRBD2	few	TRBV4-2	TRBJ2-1	CASSQRLAVSSYNEQFF	TGTGCCAGCAGCCAGCGACTAGCGGTGAGCTCCTACAATGAGCAGTTCTTC
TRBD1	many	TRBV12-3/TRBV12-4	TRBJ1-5	CASSSTGGNNQPQHF	TGTGCCAGCAGTTCCACAGGGGGAAACAATCAGCCCCAGCATTTT
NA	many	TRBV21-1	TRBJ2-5	CASSTIGQGGYQETQYF	TGTGCCAGCAGCACAATCGGACAGGGGGGGTACCAAGAGACCCAGTACTTC
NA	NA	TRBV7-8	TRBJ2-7	CASSLASAAETYEQYF	TGTGCCAGCAGCTTAGCGAGCGCCGCAGAGACCTACGAGCAGTACTTC
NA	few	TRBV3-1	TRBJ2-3	CASSQDPKVATDTQYF	TGTGCCAGCAGCCAAGACCCCAAGGTTGCCACAGATACGCAGTATTTT
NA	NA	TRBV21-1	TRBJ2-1	CASRQKFLHNEQFF	TGTGCCAGCCGTCAGAAATTCTTGCACAATGAGCAGTTCTTC
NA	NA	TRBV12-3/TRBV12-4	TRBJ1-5	CASQGIVFGNQPQHF	TGTGCCAGCCAGGGGATAGTTTTTGGCAATCAGCCCCAGCATTTT
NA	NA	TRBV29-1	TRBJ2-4	CSVVRPGVGIQYF	TGCAGCGTTGTCCGCCCGGGGGTCGGGATTCAGTACTTC
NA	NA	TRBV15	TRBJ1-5	CATSRDQAGAQPQHF	TGTGCCACCAGCAGAGATCAGGCAGGGGCTCAGCCCCAGCATTTT
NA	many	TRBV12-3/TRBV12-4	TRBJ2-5	CASSLDSGPLETQYF	TGTGCCAGCAGTCTCGACAGTGGTCCCCTAGAGACCCAGTACTTC
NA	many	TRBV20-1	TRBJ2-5	CSRLEEETQYF	TGCAGTAGACTGGAGGAAGAGACCCAGTACTTC
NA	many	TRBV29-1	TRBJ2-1	CSGETGAIYNEQFF	TGCAGCGGGGAGACAGGAGCAATTTACAATGAGCAGTTCTTC
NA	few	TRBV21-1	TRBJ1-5	CASTPGTLWGNQPQHF	TGTGCCAGCACCCCCGGGACCCTCTGGGGGAATCAGCCCCAGCATTTT
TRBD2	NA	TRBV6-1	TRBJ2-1	CASTWGTGGLYNEQFF	TGTGCCAGCACATGGGGGACGGGAGGCCTCTACAATGAGCAGTTCTTC
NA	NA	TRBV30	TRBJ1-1	CAWSGDKGPEAFF	TGTGCCTGGAGCGGAGACAAAGGGCCTGAAGCTTTCTTT
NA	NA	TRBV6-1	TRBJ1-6	CASSTPSLSSPLHF	TGTGCCAGCAGTACACCGTCCCTGAGCTCACCCCTCCACTTT
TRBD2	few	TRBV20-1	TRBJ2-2	CSARPSGRTTGELFF	TGCAGTGCTAGACCCAGCGGGAGGACCACCGGGGAGCTGTTTTTT
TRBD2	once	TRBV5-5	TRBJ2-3	CASSLAPAGAADTQYF	TGTGCCAGCAGCTTGGCCCCAGCGGGAGCCGCAGATACGCAGTATTTT
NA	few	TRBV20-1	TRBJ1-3	CSARDLARDTIYF	TGCAGTGCTAGAGATCTTGCCCGGGACACCATATATTTT
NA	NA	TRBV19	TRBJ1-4	CASSYEGTANEKLFF	TGTGCCAGTAGCTACGAGGGGACGGCCAATGAAAAACTGTTTTTT
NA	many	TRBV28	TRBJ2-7	CASSFGTINYEQYF	TGTGCCAGCAGTTTTGGCACGATTAACTACGAGCAGTACTTC
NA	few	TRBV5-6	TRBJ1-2	CASSLEGTPVSHNYGYTF	TGTGCCAGCAGCTTGGAAGGGACACCCGTGAGTCATAACTATGGCTACACCTTC
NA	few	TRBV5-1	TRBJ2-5	CASSLESLSGTQYF	TGCGCCAGCAGCTTGGAGTCCCTGTCTGGGACCCAGTACTTC
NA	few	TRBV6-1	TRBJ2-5	CASRERGILETQYF	TGTGCCAGCAGGGAACGCGGGATCCTCGAGACCCAGTACTTC
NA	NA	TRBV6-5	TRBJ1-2	CASSYDINYGYTF	TGTGCCAGCAGTTACGACATTAACTATGGCTACACCTTC
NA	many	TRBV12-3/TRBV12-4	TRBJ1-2	CASIQDGKYGYTF	TGTGCCAGCATCCAGGACGGAAAGTATGGCTACACCTTC
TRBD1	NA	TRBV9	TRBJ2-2	CASSETGGTLTGELFF	TGTGCCAGCAGCGAAACAGGGGGAACTCTCACCGGGGAGCTGTTTTTT
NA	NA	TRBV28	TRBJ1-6	CASSLGSWNNPRGSPLHF	TGTGCCAGCAGTTTAGGCAGTTGGAACAACCCTCGGGGTTCACCCCTCCACTTT
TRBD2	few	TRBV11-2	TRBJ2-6	CASSPRGGLAGVNSGANVLTF	TGTGCCAGCAGCCCCAGGGGGGGACTAGCGGGAGTAAACTCTGGGGCCAACGTCCTGACTTTC
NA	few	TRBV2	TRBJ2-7	CASSVKGEQYF	TGTGCCAGCAGTGTGAAGGGCGAGCAGTACTTC
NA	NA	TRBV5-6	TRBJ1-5	CASSFSDGMDHSNQPQHF	TGTGCCAGCAGCTTTTCTGACGGAATGGACCATAGCAATCAGCCCCAGCATTTT
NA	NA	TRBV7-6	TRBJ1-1	CASSPLSRSREAFF	TGTGCCAGCAGCCCCCTCTCACGTTCTCGGGAAGCTTTCTTT
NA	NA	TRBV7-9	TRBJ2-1	CASSSTLFSASEQFF	TGTGCCAGCAGCTCCACCCTGTTTAGCGCCAGCGAGCAGTTCTTC
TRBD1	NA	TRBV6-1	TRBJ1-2	CASSNGQGVVYGYTF	TGTGCCAGCAGCAACGGACAGGGGGTAGTCTATGGCTACACCTTC
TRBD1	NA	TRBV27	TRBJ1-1	CASRKTGGTEAFF	TGTGCCAGCAGGAAGACAGGGGGAACTGAAGCTTTCTTT
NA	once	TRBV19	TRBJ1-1	CASSTWMNTEAFF	TGTGCCAGTAGTACCTGGATGAACACTGAAGCTTTCTTT
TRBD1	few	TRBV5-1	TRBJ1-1	CASSIGQAGNTEAFF	TGCGCCAGCAGCATAGGACAGGCTGGGAACACTGAAGCTTTCTTT
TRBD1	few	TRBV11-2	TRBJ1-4	CASSLGQSSEKLFF	TGTGCCAGCAGCTTGGGACAGTCTAGTGAAAAACTGTTTTTT
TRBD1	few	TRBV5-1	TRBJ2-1	CASSLRPLGTGLSEEFF	TGCGCCAGCAGCTTGCGGCCTTTAGGGACAGGGTTGAGCGAGGAGTTCTTC
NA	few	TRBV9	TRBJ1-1	CASSVSQNTEAFF	TGTGCCAGCAGCGTCTCCCAGAACACTGAAGCTTTCTTT
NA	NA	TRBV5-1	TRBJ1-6	CASSLEGHSSPLHF	TGCGCCAGCAGCTTGGAAGGGCACAGTTCACCCCTCCACTTT
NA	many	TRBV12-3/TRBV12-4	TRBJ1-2	CASRGGLNYGYTF	TGTGCCAGCAGGGGCGGGCTTAACTATGGCTACACCTTC
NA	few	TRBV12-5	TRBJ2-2	CASGHGTHSGGELFF	TGTGCTAGTGGCCACGGGACACACTCCGGCGGGGAGCTGTTTTTT
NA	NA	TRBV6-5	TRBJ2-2	CASSYSSAAGELFF	TGTGCCAGCAGTTACTCGAGCGCGGCCGGGGAGCTGTTTTTT